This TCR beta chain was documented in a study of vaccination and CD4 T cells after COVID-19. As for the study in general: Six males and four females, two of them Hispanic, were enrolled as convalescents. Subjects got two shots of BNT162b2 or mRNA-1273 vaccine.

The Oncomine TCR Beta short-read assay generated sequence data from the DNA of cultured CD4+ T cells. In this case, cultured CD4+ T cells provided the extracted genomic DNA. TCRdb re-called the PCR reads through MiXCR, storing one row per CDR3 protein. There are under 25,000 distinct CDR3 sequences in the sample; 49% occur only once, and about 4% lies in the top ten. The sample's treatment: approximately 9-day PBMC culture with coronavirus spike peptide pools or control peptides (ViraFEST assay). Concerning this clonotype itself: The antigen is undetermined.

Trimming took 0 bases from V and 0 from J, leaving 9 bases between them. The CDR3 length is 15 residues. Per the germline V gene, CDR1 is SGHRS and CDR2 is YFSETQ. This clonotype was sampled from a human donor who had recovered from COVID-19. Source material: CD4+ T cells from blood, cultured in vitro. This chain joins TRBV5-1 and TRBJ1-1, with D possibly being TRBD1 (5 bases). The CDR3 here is CASSLGQPMNTEAFF. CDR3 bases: TGCGCCAGCAGCTTGGGACAGCCGATGAACACTGAAGCTTTCTTT. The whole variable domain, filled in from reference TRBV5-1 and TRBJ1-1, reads KAGVTQTPRYLIKTRGQQVTLSCSPISGHRSVSWYQQTPGQGLQFLFEYFSETQRNKGNFPGRFSGRQFSNSRSEMNVSTLELGDSALYLCASSLGQPMNTEAFFGQGTRLTVV.